One and the same sample provided the 30 T cell receptor beta chains below, sequenced in a study of OX40 agonist ivuxolimab in advanced cancers. The assay was immunoSEQ multiplex PCR, and TCRdb's table has in-frame clones only and misses some. The sample comprises more than 20,000 clones, 85% of which are singletons, and approximately 15% rests with the top ten. This specimen consisted of CD4+ or CD8+ T cells sorted from blood, obtained in a trial of the OX40 agonist ivuxolimab. Every receptor here comes from an adult with an advanced solid tumor such as melanoma, head and neck, liver or kidney cancer.

The chain has TRBV2 and TRBJ2-7; TRBD1 agrees at 9 bases. The CDR3 spans 13 residues. The ends lost 4 bases at V and 5 bases at J; junction bases unmatched: 3. Germline-derived CDR1 and CDR2 are SNHLY and FYNNEI. The CDR3 sequence: CASSATGGDEQYF. In DNA, the CDR3 is TGTGCCAGCAGTGCCACAGGGGGCGACGAGCAGTACTTC. Together with reference TRBV2 and TRBJ2-7, the CDR3 gives the full variable domain: EPEVTQTPSHQVTQMGQEVILRCVPISNHLYFYWYRQILGQKVEFLVSFYNNEISEKSEIFDDQFSVERPDGSNFTLKIRSTKLEDSAMYFCASSATGGDEQYFGPGTRLTVT.

The chain is built from TRBV7-2 and TRBJ1-5; D not certain. This CDR3 has 15 residues. Trimming stripped 1 base from V and 1 base from J, with 8 bases between. Germline CDR1 and CDR2: SGHTA and FQGNSA. In DNA, the CDR3 is TGTGCCAGCAGCTTAGTAAGTAAAAGCAATCAGCCCCAGCATTTT. This sequence encodes CASSLVSKSNQPQHF.

This rearrangement joins TRBV5-1 to TRBJ2-1; no clear D gene. The germline CDR1 and CDR2 sequences are SGHRS and YFSETQ. Trimming took off 2 bases at V and 7 bases at J, with 10 bases between the two ends. The CDR3 has 13 residues. DNA for the CDR3: TGCGCCAGCAGCTTCCCCACTGATAATGAGCAGTTCTTC. Amino acid sequence: CASSFPTDNEQFF.

The chain has TRBV4-1 and TRBJ1-6, with D possibly being TRBD1 (6 bases). The V end was cut by 5 bases, the J end by 5 bases, with 16 bases between. Germline CDR1 MGHRA, CDR2 YSYEKL. The CDR3 is 16 amino acids. CDR3 DNA: TGCGCCAGCAGCTCGCCCACGCAGGGGCATAATTCACCCCTCCACTTT. Encoded protein: CASSSPTQGHNSPLHF.

The chain employs TRBV10-3 and TRBJ2-3; possible D gene TRBD2, 6 bases. V dropped 0 bases and J dropped 2 bases, with 12 bases sitting between them. The germline V gene has CDR1 ENHRY and CDR2 SYGVKD. The CDR3 consists of 16 residues. CDR3 in amino acids: CAISESTGDPTDTQYF. CDR3 DNA: TGTGCCATCAGTGAGTCAACGGGGGACCCCACAGATACGCAGTATTTT.

The chain combines TRBV5-4 with TRBJ1-4; 7 bases align to TRBD1. CDR1 is SGHNT, CDR2 YYREEE, per germline (reference sequence). Losses at the gene ends were 5 bases for V and 6 bases for J; bases not matched to a gene: 7. The CDR3 is 14 amino acids. The CDR3 spells CASSQDRWDEKLFF. For the CDR3, the DNA is TGTGCCAGCAGTCAGGACAGGTGGGATGAAAAACTGTTTTTT.

This CDR3 is CASSLDIGAKLEQFF. The CDR3 DNA sequence: TGTGCCAGCAGCTTAGATATCGGAGCGAAGCTAGAGCAGTTCTTC. This chain joins TRBV7-2 and TRBJ2-1; the D is unclear. The germline V gene has CDR1 SGHTA and CDR2 FQGNSA. V was clipped by 1 base and J by 10 bases, with 17 bases between them. The CDR3 loop spans 15 amino acids.

The chain combines TRBV6-5 with TRBJ1-2, with 10 bases identical to TRBD1. CDR1 and CDR2 from the germline V gene are MNHEY and SVGAGI. The CDR3 covers 14 residues. With V trimmed by 2 bases and J by 8 bases, 5 bases remained unmatched. Written as DNA, the CDR3 is TGTGCCAGCAGTTACATCGGACAGGGGGAAGGCTACACCTTC. Translated: CASSYIGQGEGYTF.

The chain uses TRBV6-4 and TRBJ1-1, with D tentatively TRBD1 (6 bases). The CDR3 is made up of 15 amino acids. The germline V and J ends were trimmed by 0 bases and 4 bases, with 12 bases remaining between them. Germline V gene lookup returns CDR1 MRHNA and CDR2 SNTAGT. CDR3 residues: CASSDSGRGSTEAFF. CDR3 in DNA: TGTGCCAGCAGTGACTCTGGCAGGGGTAGCACTGAAGCTTTCTTT.

The sample holds one count of this clone. One end of the junction does not line up with germline, which may come from a read error. The chain carries TRBV7-2 and TRBJ2-1, with D hard to call. In germline, CDR1 is SGHTA, CDR2 FQGNSA. The CDR3 spans 12 residues. CDR3 protein: CASRLATVEQFF. As DNA, the CDR3 is TGTGCCAGCAGATTAGCTACTGTTGAGCAGTTCTTC. The full variable domain, rest sourced from reference TRBV7-2 and TRBJ2-1, is GAGVSQSPSNKVTEKGKDVELRCDPISGHTALYWYRQSLGQGLEFLIYFQGNSAPDKSGLPSDRFSAERTGGSVSTLTIQRTQQEDSAVYLCASRLATVEQFFGPGTRLTVL.

The V call is TRBV18, the J call TRBJ2-5, with TRBD1 matching over 8 bases. The CDR3 runs to 18 residues. Germline CDR1 KGHSH, CDR2 LQKENI. V gave up 6 bases and J gave up 2 bases; unmatched junction bases: 17. The CDR3 sequence is CASSGKTGDQKKQETQYF. As DNA, the CDR3 is TGTGCCAGCTCGGGTAAGACAGGGGATCAGAAGAAGCAAGAGACCCAGTACTTC.

The chain combines TRBV18 with TRBJ2-3; the D call may be TRBD1 or TRBD2 (5 bases each). The V gene lost 3 bases and the J gene lost 2 bases, with 12 bases spanning the gap. CDR1 and CDR2 (germline): KGHSH, LQKENI. This CDR3 has 15 amino acids. CDR3 sequence (DNA): TGTGCCAGCTCACCGACCCGGGACCTCACAGATACGCAGTATTTT. It yields the protein CASSPTRDLTDTQYF.

The gene calls are TRBV30 and TRBJ1-2; D is ambiguous. Germline V CDR1 and CDR2: GTSNPN, SVGIG (reference sequence). With 1 base removed from V and 4 bases from J, the gap between germline ends came to 10 bases. CDR3 size: 13 residues. The CDR3 loop reads CAWSAAVSYGYTF. The CDR3 DNA reads TGTGCCTGGAGTGCGGCGGTCTCCTATGGCTACACCTTC.

The CDR3 DNA reads as TGCGCCAGCAGCCAAGAAATGGTCGCGGGAGCGGCAGATACGCAGTATTTT. Translation gives CASSQEMVAGAADTQYF. This chain links TRBV4-3 with TRBJ2-3, with 7 bases that match TRBD2. The germline V gene has CDR1 LGHNA and CDR2 YSLEER. This CDR3 is built from 17 residues. V gave up 0 bases and J gave up 4 bases; unmatched junction bases: 10.

This chain joins TRBV4-3 and TRBJ1-1, with D possibly TRBD1 on 6 matching bases. The germline CDR1 and CDR2 sequences are LGHNA and YSLEER. The CDR3 sequence is 13 residues long. Trimming took 4 bases from V and 6 from J, leaving 12 bases between them. The CDR3 spells CASSRNRDPEAFF. The CDR3 DNA sequence: TGCGCCAGCAGCCGGAACAGGGATCCTGAAGCTTTCTTT.

The rearrangement uses TRBV10-3 and TRBJ1-2; possibly TRBD1 for D (5 bases). This CDR3 comprises 15 residues. V lost 2 bases and J 5 bases, leaving 15 bases between the germline ends. Germline CDR1 and CDR2: ENHRY and SYGVKD. CDR3 sequence reads: CAISEEKTAHYGYTF. The CDR3 nucleotides read TGTGCCATCAGTGAGGAGAAGACAGCTCATTATGGCTACACCTTC.

DNA for the CDR3: TGTGCCAGCAGCCAAGATCCGAGGACAGGGGTGTCCCCGAGAGAAAAACTGTTTTTT. Translated, it gives CASSQDPRTGVSPREKLFF. The V call is TRBV4-2, the J call TRBJ1-4; 9 nucleotides agree with TRBD1. The CDR3 length is 19 residues. The V segment lost 0 bases and the J segment 8 bases; nucleotides outside the gene matches: 16. Germline V CDR1 and CDR2: LGHNA, YNFKEQ.

The chain is built from TRBV21-1 and TRBJ1-1. TRBV21-1 is designated a pseudogene. CDR3 length: 15 residues. The CDR3 region is CASTDRGLLNTEAFF. As DNA, the CDR3 is TGTGCCAGCACCGACCGGGGACTCTTGAACACTGAAGCTTTCTTT.

This rearrangement joins TRBV4-3 to TRBJ1-1; the D is unclear. The germline V gene has CDR1 LGHNA and CDR2 YSLEER. This CDR3 is built from 14 residues. V lost 2 bases, J lost 11 bases, and 18 bases lay in between. The CDR3 sequence: CASSQTSSASQAFF. The DNA for the CDR3 is TGCGCCAGCAGCCAAACGTCGTCCGCCTCGCAGGCTTTCTTT.

This clone has more than one count but fewer than ten. V gene TRBV5-1 combines with J gene TRBJ1-1; weak D call: TRBD1 (5 bases). Germline loops: CDR1 SGHRS, CDR2 YFSETQ. The CDR3 spans 15 residues. The V and J ends lost 4 bases and 6 bases respectively, with 19 bases between them. CDR3 DNA: TGCGCCAGCAGCGGGGGGGACTTCAAAACTCCTGAAGCTTTCTTT. Translated: CASSGGDFKTPEAFF.

This clone was detected only a few times. This rearrangement joins TRBV6-6 to TRBJ2-7; tentatively, D is TRBD1 (6 bases). Germline-derived CDR1 and CDR2 are MNHNY and SVGAGI (reference sequence). The CDR3 totals 11 residues. CDR3 DNA: TGTCTCAGGGGTATGGTTCACGAGCAGTACTTC. Translation: CLRGMVHEQYF.

The chain combines TRBV7-2 with TRBJ1-4, with a possible D match to TRBD1 (5 bases). V lost 5 bases, J lost 13 bases, and 14 bases lay in between. Germline V gene sequence: CDR1 SGHTA, CDR2 FQGNSA. CDR3 length equals 12 residues. The CDR3 nucleotides are TGTGCCAGCAGCCCCGCCCCCGGGGGACTGTTTTTT. It encodes CASSPAPGGLFF. Complete variable domain (other parts from reference TRBV7-2 and TRBJ1-4): GAGVSQSPSNKVTEKGKDVELRCDPISGHTALYWYRQSLGQGLEFLIYFQGNSAPDKSGLPSDRFSAERTGGSVSTLTIQRTQQEDSAVYLCASSPAPGGLFFGSGTQLSVL.

This clone was recorded a few times. The chain carries TRBV27 and TRBJ2-7; 12 nucleotides line up with TRBD2. Germline lookup yields CDR1 MNHEY and CDR2 SMNVEV (reference sequence). V was pared by 6 bases and J by 13 bases, with 10 bases of the junction left unmatched. CDR3 length equals 13 residues. The CDR3 reads CASRWTSGTGFYF. The CDR3 bases are TGTGCCAGCAGGTGGACTAGCGGGACCGGGTTCTACTTC.

V gene TRBV27 combines with J gene TRBJ2-7; 10 bases map to TRBD1. The V segment lost 5 bases and the J segment 2 bases; nucleotides outside the gene matches: 6. The CDR3 is 15 residues long. Germline V CDR1 and CDR2: MNHEY, SMNVEV (reference sequence). The CDR3 nucleotides are TGTGCCAGCAGTAAAACCGGGACAGGGGCCTACGAGCAGTACTTC. Its protein product is CASSKTGTGAYEQYF.

V gene TRBV10-3 combines with J gene TRBJ2-7; D is uncertain. CDR3 length equals 13 residues. The ends were cut back, 8 bases at V and 0 bases at J, with 11 bases in the middle. CDR1 is ENHRY and CDR2 is SYGVKD in the germline V gene. The CDR3 here is CAIAAPLSYEQYF. The CDR3 coding sequence is TGTGCCATCGCCGCGCCCCTCTCCTACGAGCAGTACTTC.

This chain connects TRBV11-2 to TRBJ1-1; D is uncertain. Germline assignment: CDR1 SGHAT and CDR2 FQNNGV. The CDR3 consists of 14 residues. V gave up 6 bases and J gave up 3 bases, with 14 bases separating them. CDR3 in DNA: TGTGCCAGCAGAACACCCCATGGGGACACTGAAGCTTTCTTT. It codes for CASRTPHGDTEAFF.

The chain links TRBV7-3 to TRBJ1-1, with 11 positions matching TRBD1. Per germline, CDR1 SGHTA and CDR2 FQGTGA. V lost 7 bases to trimming and J lost 3 bases; unmatched junction nucleotides: 19. CDR3 size: 19 residues. The CDR3 is CASTFLGQGASSSDTEAFF. In DNA form, the CDR3 reads TGTGCCAGCACCTTTCTTGGACAGGGGGCAAGCTCAAGTGACACTGAAGCTTTCTTT. The complete variable domain, with remaining parts taken from reference TRBV7-3 and TRBJ1-1, reads GAGVSQTPSNKVTEKGKYVELRCDPISGHTALYWYRQSLGQGPEFLIYFQGTGAADDSGLPNDRFFAVRPEGSVSTLKIQRTERGDSAVYLCASTFLGQGASSSDTEAFFGQGTRLTVV.

The chain is built from TRBV2 and TRBJ2-2; no definite D call. Germline CDR1 SNHLY, CDR2 FYNNEI. Trimming removed 6 bases from V and 2 bases from J, with 4 bases in between. This CDR3 contains 12 residues. CDR3 in amino acids: CASRDNTGELFF. CDR3 DNA sequence: TGTGCCAGCAGGGATAACACCGGGGAGCTGTTTTTT.

The chain is built from TRBV27 and TRBJ2-7; tentatively, D is TRBD1 or TRBD2 (5 bases each). CDR1 and CDR2 (germline): MNHEY, SMNVEV (reference sequence). V lost 6 bases and J 3 bases, leaving 15 bases between the germline ends. The CDR3 totals 14 residues. As DNA, the CDR3 is TGTGCCAGCAGCCGGGACGGGTTGCTCTACGAGCAGTACTTC. This codes for CASSRDGLLYEQYF.

This chain links TRBV10-2 with TRBJ1-5; no firm D call. The CDR3 extends over 14 amino acids. Trimming shortened V by 3 bases and J by 7 bases, and 13 bases separated the two germline ends. CDR1 is WSHSY and CDR2 is SAAADI in the germline V gene. DNA of the CDR3: TGCGCCAGCAGTGAAACCACAATCAGGCAGCCCCAGCATTTT. The encoded protein is CASSETTIRQPQHF.